The rows below give T cell receptor beta chains drawn from one sample of a study of blood T cell repertoires in COVID-19. The protocol was immunoSEQ multiplex PCR, while the TCRdb copy is restricted to in-frame clones and leaves out a portion. The sample yields roughly 65,000 clones, roughly three quarters seen once. The sequenced sample was peripheral blood. These receptors were collected from an elderly man with acute or convalescent COVID-19. CDR3s include the opening cysteine and the closing phenylalanine or tryptophan. The D gene is left open where the match is weak. Size values are once, few and many counts, or a class for expanded clones, and some rows have none.

V gene,D gene,clone size,CDR3 length,J gene,CDR3 DNA,CDR3 protein
TRBV7-6,TRBD2,-,15,TRBJ2-1,TGTGCCAGCAGCGCCTCCGGACTAGCGTACAATGAGCAGTTCTTC,CASSASGLAYNEQFF
TRBV4-3,TRBD2,-,16,TRBJ2-7,TGCGCCAGCAGCCAGACGGCGTCTAGCGGGAGTCCAGTGCAGTACTTC,CASSQTASSGSPVQYF
TRBV4-2,-,-,14,TRBJ2-2,TGTGCCAGCAGCCAAGGGGGCTACACCGGGGAGCTGTTTTTT,CASSQGGYTGELFF
TRBV9,TRBD2,-,17,TRBJ2-3,TGTGCCAGCAGCCGTAGCGATGTACTAGCGTGGAGGGATACGCAGTATTTT,CASSRSDVLAWRDTQYF
TRBV15,-,-,12,TRBJ2-5,TGTGCCACCAGCAGCGCCTCAGGGACCCAGTACTTC,CATSSASGTQYF
TRBV7-3,TRBD1,-,13,TRBJ1-1,TGTGCCAGCAGCCCAGGGGGCCGCACTGAAGCTTTCTTT,CASSPGGRTEAFF
TRBV4-3,TRBD2,-,15,TRBJ2-1,TGCGCCAGCAGCCAAGGAAGCGGGGGGGCCAGTGAGCAGTTCTTC,CASSQGSGGASEQFF
TRBV2,-,once,16,TRBJ2-7,TGTGCCAGCAGCTCCGACATAGGGAGGCGTACCTACGAGCAGTACTTC,CASSSDIGRRTYEQYF
TRBV7-2,TRBD2,-,15,TRBJ2-5,TGTGCCAGCAGCTTAGGACTAGCGTTCCCAGAGACCCAGTACTTC,CASSLGLAFPETQYF
TRBV24-1,TRBD1,once,16,TRBJ1-2,TGTGCCACCAGTGATCCCCGACAGGGGGGGAATTATGGCTACACCTTC,CATSDPRQGGNYGYTF
TRBV2,-,-,12,TRBJ2-7,TGTGCCAGCAACAGGGGGGGGATCGAGCAGTACTTC,CASNRGGIEQYF
TRBV28,-,-,14,TRBJ1-4,TGTGCCAGCAGTTTAAACAGACCAGATGAAAAACTGTTTTTT,CASSLNRPDEKLFF
TRBV25-1,-,once,11,TRBJ1-2,TGTGCCAGCAGTGCAGGGGTCGGCTACACCTTC,CASSAGVGYTF
TRBV7-8,TRBD2,-,15,TRBJ2-7,TGTGCCAGCAGCTCGCGGCGACTAGCCTCCTACGAGCAGTACTTC,CASSSRRLASYEQYF
TRBV3-1/TRBV3-2,TRBD2,-,16,TRBJ2-3,TGTGCCAGCAGCCAAGGAGGGCGGGGGGGCCAAGATACGCAGTATTTT,CASSQGGRGGQDTQYF
TRBV18,TRBD1,-,13,TRBJ1-2,TGTGCCAGCTCACCACGTGGACAGGAGGGCTACACCTTC,CASSPRGQEGYTF
TRBV18,TRBD1,-,15,TRBJ2-3,TGTGCCAGCTCCCGGGACAGCCTCAGCACAGATACGCAGTATTTT,CASSRDSLSTDTQYF
TRBV29-1,-,-,12,TRBJ2-1,TGCAGCGTTGTCGGGATGGGGAATGAGCAGTTCTTC,CSVVGMGNEQFF
TRBV24-1,TRBD2,-,19,TRBJ2-2,TGTGCCACCAGTGATTTTACCGCGGGAGGGGGGATCGGTGACGGGGAGCTGTTTTTT,CATSDFTAGGGIGDGELFF
TRBV5-1,TRBD1,few,14,TRBJ1-2,TGCGCCAGCAGCGACTACAGGGGAGGCTATGGCTACACCTTC,CASSDYRGGYGYTF
TRBV30,TRBD1,-,13,TRBJ1-2,TGTGCCTGGACTCCGGGGACAGGTCTCGGCTACACCTTC,CAWTPGTGLGYTF
TRBV6-6,-,-,16,TRBJ2-3,TGTGCCAGCAGTTGGGGGACACCTCTTCCCACAGATACGCAGTATTTT,CASSWGTPLPTDTQYF
TRBV10-3,-,once,14,TRBJ2-7,TGTGCCATCAGTGACGGCGGGAACTCCTACGAGCAGTACTTC,CAISDGGNSYEQYF
TRBV30,-,-,13,TRBJ1-1,TGTGCCTGGAGTGTGCGCGGGAACACTGAAGCTTTCTTT,CAWSVRGNTEAFF
TRBV19,-,-,14,TRBJ1-1,TGTGCCAGTAGTATAGACTCACGACTGTGGGAAGCTTTCTTT,CASSIDSRLWEAFF
TRBV4-1,-,-,16,TRBJ1-5,TGCGCCAGCAGCCTTTCCGGGGATAATAGCAATCAGCCCCAGCATTTT,CASSLSGDNSNQPQHF
TRBV19,TRBD1,-,15,TRBJ1-1,TGTGCCAGTAGTCCGGCAGGGGGCAAAGGAACTGAAGCTTTCTTT,CASSPAGGKGTEAFF
TRBV9,-,once,15,TRBJ1-4,TGTGCCAGCAGTCTCAGGGGAGTCCAGGACGAAAAACTGTTTTTT,CASSLRGVQDEKLFF
TRBV11-2,TRBD1,-,16,TRBJ1-2,TGTGCCAGCAGCCTAAATACGGACAGGGGGCACTATGGCTACACCTTC,CASSLNTDRGHYGYTF
TRBV20-1,-,-,10,TRBJ1-2,TGCAGCGGACAGATCAATGGCTACACCTTC,CSGQINGYTF
TRBV11-2,TRBD1,-,13,TRBJ1-1,TGTGCCAGCAGCTTAACAGGGGCCACTGAAGCTTTCTTT,CASSLTGATEAFF
TRBV5-1,-,-,15,TRBJ2-7,TGCGCCAGCAGCTTGGAGCGGTACTCCGCCTACGAGCAGTACTTC,CASSLERYSAYEQYF
TRBV10-3,-,once,13,TRBJ2-7,TGTGCCATCACCGTAGAGGGGGCCTACGAGCAGTACTTC,CAITVEGAYEQYF
TRBV9,TRBD1,-,15,TRBJ2-5,TGTGCCAGCAGCGTAGGGGACAGGGCGGCAGAGACCCAGTACTTC,CASSVGDRAAETQYF
TRBV5-1,TRBD1,-,15,TRBJ2-1,TGCGCCAGCAGCTTTTCAGGGGGCATCTACAATGAGCAGTTCTTC,CASSFSGGIYNEQFF
TRBV24-1,TRBD2,few,13,TRBJ2-7,TGTGCCACCGGGGGAGGGTCGCGGGACGAGCAGTACTTC,CATGGGSRDEQYF
TRBV5-5,TRBD2,-,17,TRBJ2-1,TGTGCCAGCAGCTACGGGACTAGCGGGAGCTCCTACAATGAGCAGTTCTTC,CASSYGTSGSSYNEQFF
TRBV14,-,-,18,TRBJ1-3,TGTGCCAGCAGCCAAATCGGTTCACGAATTTCATCTGGAAACACCATATATTTT,CASSQIGSRISSGNTIYF
TRBV11-2,-,-,16,TRBJ2-3,TGTGCCAGCAGCTTTTCTGGCTGGGCTAGCACAGATACGCAGTATTTT,CASSFSGWASTDTQYF
TRBV29-1,TRBD1,-,15,TRBJ2-3,TGCAGCGTTCTCCGACAGGGGGCAAGGACAGATACGCAGTATTTT,CSVLRQGARTDTQYF
TRBV5-6,-,-,14,TRBJ2-5,TGTGCCAGCAGCACGACAAGAGAGCAAGAGACCCAGTACTTC,CASSTTREQETQYF
TRBV28,TRBD1,-,13,TRBJ2-7,TGTGCCAGCATGAGACAGGGGGCTGGGGAGCAGTACTTC,CASMRQGAGEQYF
TRBV12-3/TRBV12-4,-,-,12,TRBJ2-3,TGTGCCAGCAGCGACGGGGTCGGTACGCAGTATTTT,CASSDGVGTQYF
TRBV6-6,TRBD2,-,14,TRBJ2-7,TGTGCCAGCAGCCCACTAGGACTAGCTGCCGAGCAGTACTTC,CASSPLGLAAEQYF
TRBV6-6,-,once,15,TRBJ2-7,TGTGCCAGCAGTTACTCGACTCAGGGGATCTACGAGCAGTACTTC,CASSYSTQGIYEQYF
TRBV9,TRBD1,-,15,TRBJ2-7,TGTGCCAGCAGCGTTCGGGACAGCGAAGCCTACGAGCAGTACTTC,CASSVRDSEAYEQYF
TRBV27,-,-,14,TRBJ2-1,TGTGCCAGCAGTCCCCATAGCTCCTACAATGAGCAGTTCTTC,CASSPHSSYNEQFF
TRBV6-5,TRBD1,-,14,TRBJ2-7,TGTGCCAGCAGTTCCGGCAGGGGGCGGTACGAGCAGTACTTC,CASSSGRGRYEQYF
TRBV12-1,-,-,14,TRBJ1-5,TGTGCCAGCAGCTTTGACAGGGTAAATCAGCCCCAGCATTTT,CASSFDRVNQPQHF
TRBV2,-,-,16,TRBJ2-5,TGTGCCAGCAGCCCGAGGGGGGGACTGGGGTATGAGACCCAGTACTTC,CASSPRGGLGYETQYF
TRBV10-3,-,once,12,TRBJ2-7,TGTGCCATCAGGGCGTTAGAGGGCGAGCAGTACTTC,CAIRALEGEQYF
TRBV19,-,-,15,TRBJ1-5,TGTGCCAGTAGTATATCCAGGGTGGGCAATCAGCCCCAGCATTTT,CASSISRVGNQPQHF
TRBV18,-,-,15,TRBJ2-7,TGTGCCAGCTCACCGAGGTCCCTCGGTAAGTGGGAGCAGTACTTC,CASSPRSLGKWEQYF